This T cell receptor (beta chain) was identified during a study of blood T cell repertoires in COVID-19. The length of the CDR3 is 14 residues. Germline V gene lookup returns CDR1 LGHNA and CDR2 YNFKEQ. Deletions cut 4 bases from V and 8 bases from J, with 15 bases between. Sequencing used immunoSEQ multiplex PCR; TCRdb keeps in-frame clones, though not all of them. The sample has 100,000 to 110,000 clones, about 80% seen once. What was sequenced was peripheral blood. The clonotype comes from a woman aged 70-85 years with acute or convalescent COVID-19. The gene calls are TRBV4-2 and TRBJ2-1; possibly TRBD2 for D (7 bases). The CDR3 DNA is TGTGCCAGCAGCCTCGGGGGGCCCCCACATGAGCAGTTCTTC. Its protein product is CASSLGGPPHEQFF.